This T cell receptor (beta chain) originates from a study of beta chain features in type 1 diabetes. Study in general: All samples together contributed almost 110,000,000 sorted cells for examination.

CDR3 size: 18 residues. The V gene lost 6 bases and the J gene lost 2 bases, with 20 bases spanning the gap. The V gene's germline CDR1 is KGHSH and CDR2 LQKENI. For this clone: The antigen remains undetermined.

All of the isolated RNA was reverse transcribed, so expressed TCRB transcripts were sequenced. TCRdb's copy holds only in-frame clones and misses some; the assay was immunoSEQ multiplex PCR. The table lists some 330,000 clones, about 11% of them singletons, with over 0.015% in the top ten. Regarding the study as a whole: Among type 1 diabetes patients, VDJ junctions had fewer insertions and more deletions. Comparison showed that naive, central memory and Treg TCRB repertoires appeared more similar among patients than among healthy donors.

Sequencing input: naive CD4+ T cells from blood. The gene calls are TRBV18 and TRBJ2-6, with D perhaps matching TRBD2 (5 bases). The TCR sequence derives from a woman aged 25 to 45 in good health. The CDR3 is CASSPSRGVGTGANVLTF. The CDR3 DNA follows: TGTGCCAGCTCCCCATCCCGTGGAGTCGGGACTGGGGCCAACGTCCTGACTTTC. Filled out from reference TRBV18 and TRBJ2-6, the complete variable domain reads NAGVMQNPRHLVRRRGQEARLRCSPMKGHSHVYWYRQLPEEGLKFMVYLQKENIIDESGMPKERFSAEFPKEGPSILRIQQVVRGDSAAYFCASSPSRGVGTGANVLTFGAGSRLTVL.